The 5 T cell receptor beta chains below were found in one sample sequenced in a study of T cells in Graves' hyperthyroidism and ophthalmopathy. RNA transcripts gave rise to amplified TCR beta CDR3 regions. Using the HTBI primer set, a first-round RT-PCR was run on the TCR CDR3. TCRdb passed the multiplex PCR reads through MiXCR, listing each CDR3 protein once. The repertoire includes hundreds of thousands of distinct CDR3 sequences, 20% of them detected once, and around a third sits in the top ten. Sequencing was carried out using blood. Source of these receptors: a young man with Graves' ophthalmopathy.

The chain recombines TRBV20-1 with TRBJ1-4; D is ambiguous. Between the trimmed V and J ends, which lost 3 bases and 0 bases, there was a span of 11 bases. CDR1 is DFQATT, CDR2 SNEGSKA, per germline (reference sequence). The CDR3 is made up of 15 amino acids. CDR3 loop: CSARGRQATNEKLFF. The CDR3 DNA is TGCAGTGCTAGGGGCAGGCAGGCAACTAATGAAAAACTGTTTTTT.

There are many counts of this clonotype. This chain uses TRBV28 with TRBJ1-4, with D perhaps TRBD1 (6 bases). The V gene lost 5 bases and the J gene lost 13 bases, with 20 bases spanning the gap. The CDR3 is 14 residues long. Looked up from germline, CDR1 is MDHEN and CDR2 is SYDVKM. CDR3 in DNA: TGTGCCAGCAGTCCCCGGGGGGCGACGAGGAGACTGTTTTTT. Translating it yields CASSPRGATRRLFF.

CDR3 in amino acids: CATSFPGLAGGASSTDTQYF. CDR3 bases: TGTGCCACCAGCTTCCCGGGACTAGCGGGAGGGGCCTCTAGCACAGATACGCAGTATTTT. The chain has TRBV24-1 and TRBJ2-3; 16 nucleotides line up with TRBD2. The germline CDR1 and CDR2 sequences are KGHDR and SFDVKD. J gave up 0 bases and V 7 bases, and 12 bases lay outside the gene matches. The CDR3 consists of 20 residues.

The chain joins TRBV7-6 to TRBJ2-1; TRBD1 agrees at 9 bases. Trimming cost V 2 bases and J 8 bases; bases outside gene matches: 16. The CDR3 runs 18 residues. From germline, CDR1 is SGHVS and CDR2 FNYEAQ. DNA of the CDR3: TGTGCCAGCAGCTTAAGTGGATCTGGACAGGGGATGTACGATGAGCAGTTCTTC. It yields the protein CASSLSGSGQGMYDEQFF.

This clonotype has at least ten counts. The chain is built from TRBV30 and TRBJ2-3; D not certain. CDR1 GTSNPN and CDR2 SVGIG come from the germline V gene (reference sequence). This CDR3 has 14 residues. With 2 bases removed from V and 2 bases from J, the gap between germline ends came to 11 bases. The CDR3 region has the DNA TGTGCCTGGAGTAGGTCAGACCCCACAGATACGCAGTATTTT. It encodes CAWSRSDPTDTQYF.